The clone carrying this T cell receptor (beta chain) has a single count. The CDR3 length is 15 residues. The V and J ends lost 2 bases and 0 bases, in that order; junction bases with no gene match: 3. Germline V CDR1 and CDR2: SGHRS, YFSETQ. This record comes from a study of blood T cell repertoires in COVID-19. Repertoires were generated with immunoSEQ multiplex PCR, while TCRdb's copy carries only in-frame clones and drops some. Of some 64,000 clones detected, approximately 80% appear once; the ten largest clones hold around 21%. The sequence was collected from a woman of 80 years or more with active or convalescent COVID-19. This chain connects TRBV5-1 to TRBJ1-2; 8 bases agree with TRBD1. The sample was peripheral blood. CDR3 in DNA: TGCGCCAGCAGCTTAATGACAGGGGCTAACTATGGCTACACCTTC. It translates to CASSLMTGANYGYTF.